This T cell receptor (beta chain) was identified in a study of graft-versus-host responses after intestinal transplantation. Study summary: Each recipient received a multivisceral, liver-intestinal, or isolated intestinal graft. Among the recipients, all got anti-thymocyte globulin induction and then tacrolimus and steroids for two to four years.

Profiling relied on immunoSEQ multiplex PCR, and the TCRdb table lists in-frame clones only, not all of them. The table includes tens of thousands of clones, approximately 92% detected once. The CDR3 sequence is 15 residues long. Germline V gene lookup returns CDR1 LNHDA and CDR2 SQIVND (reference sequence). V lost 5 bases, J lost 0 bases, and 8 bases lay in between. Concerning this clone: Its antigen is as yet unknown.

This material consisted of unstimulated CD8+ T cells sorted from spleen or lymph node cells, taken before intestinal transplant. This chain joins TRBV19 and TRBJ2-6; no clear D gene. The sequence was collected from a human donor who received an intestinal transplant. The CDR3 coding sequence is TGTGCCAGTAGTTTGTTTATCTCTGGGGCCAACGTCCTGACTTTC. As protein: CASSLFISGANVLTF.